Below are 13 T cell receptor beta chains sequenced from a single sample in a study of identical twins (dated by TCRdb to the mid-2010s). Libraries were made using 5' RACE. Sequencer: Illumina HiSeq 2000. Through fastp at Q25 and MiXCR, TCRdb rebuilt clones from the public reads, retaining in-frame beta chains. Each entry merges the rows of one CDR3 protein and shows their most common DNA and genes. Counted in this sample were fewer than 900,000 distinct CDR3 sequences; roughly 20% of them appeared once. About 4.3% of the sample goes to the ten largest clones. The same data also went into a second study, on T cells expressing NK-cell markers.

Sequenced input: PBMCs. The receptor set was obtained from a woman in her late teens or twenties in good health.

This clonotype was counted at least ten times. This rearrangement joins TRBV20-1 to TRBJ2-7; 9 nucleotides align to TRBD1. The germline CDR1 and CDR2 sequences are DFQATT and SNEGSKA (reference sequence). Losses at the gene ends were 2 bases for V and 6 bases for J; bases not matched to a gene: 8. This CDR3 comprises 14 residues. This chain's CDR3 is CSARPGDREGEQYF. The CDR3 DNA follows: TGCAGTGCTAGACCTGGGGACAGGGAAGGCGAGCAGTACTTC.

This clonotype occurred many times. The genes are TRBV6-2 or TRBV6-3 and TRBJ1-5; D ambiguous. The CDR3 consists of 12 residues. In germline, CDR1 is MNHEY, CDR2 SVGEGT. V lost 7 bases and J 5 bases, leaving 9 bases between the germline ends. The CDR3 region is CASTRRDQPQHF. The DNA of the CDR3 is TGTGCCAGCACCCGACGGGATCAGCCCCAGCATTTT.

This clonotype was seen at least ten times. The chain carries TRBV4-2 and TRBJ1-6, with D uncertain. Germline-derived CDR1 and CDR2 are LGHNA and YNFKEQ. CDR3 length equals 15 residues. Trimming stripped 1 base from V and 6 bases from J, with 10 bases between. The CDR3 sequence is CASSQVADPNSPLHF. The CDR3 DNA reads as TGTGCCAGCAGCCAAGTGGCGGACCCTAATTCACCCCTCCACTTT.

This rearrangement joins TRBV9 to TRBJ1-1; unclear D gene. CDR1 is SGDLS and CDR2 is YYNGEE in the germline V gene. Trimming pared 1 base from V and 3 bases from J, leaving 7 bases between. CDR3 length equals 13 residues. The DNA of the CDR3 is TGTGCCAGCAGCGTAAGCCAGGACACTGAAGCTTTCTTT. It codes for CASSVSQDTEAFF. Complete variable domain (other parts from reference TRBV9 and TRBJ1-1): DSGVTQTPKHLITATGQRVTLRCSPRSGDLSVYWYQQSLDQGLQFLIQYYNGEERAKGNILERFSAQQFPDLHSELNLSSLELGDSALYFCASSVSQDTEAFFGQGTRLTVV.

This clonotype was seen more than once but under ten times. The rearrangement uses TRBV9 and TRBJ2-1; 7 nucleotides agree with TRBD2. Losses at the gene ends were 2 bases for V and 2 bases for J; bases not matched to a gene: 7. Germline values: CDR1 SGDLS, CDR2 YYNGEE. The CDR3 length is 16 residues. In DNA form, the CDR3 reads TGTGCCAGCAGCGTCCCCTCCGGGACTACCTACAATGAGCAGTTCTTC. Translated, it gives CASSVPSGTTYNEQFF.

The rearrangement joins TRBV13 to TRBJ2-4; D might be TRBD1 or TRBD2, each matching 6 bases. The CDR3 spans 16 residues. Trimming pared 2 bases from V and 0 bases from J, leaving 11 bases between. Germline values: CDR1 PRHDT, CDR2 FYEKMQ (reference sequence). This CDR3 reads CASSLKRGLAKNIQYF. For the CDR3, the DNA is TGTGCCAGCAGCTTAAAACGGGGGCTAGCCAAAAACATTCAGTACTTC.

For this clonotype: At one end the junction does not follow the germline gene, possibly because of a read error. The chain recombines TRBV5-1 with TRBJ2-1; the match to TRBD2 covers 11 bases. The germline CDR1 and CDR2 sequences are SGHRS and YFSETQ. This CDR3 comprises 15 residues. The CDR3 DNA reads TGCGCCAGCAGCGCCACTAGCGGGGGCTACAATGACCAGTTCTTC. Translation: CASSATSGGYNDQFF.

In this sample, this clonotype turned up many times. The V gene is TRBV12-3 or TRBV12-4, the J gene TRBJ2-1; D tentatively reads TRBD1 or TRBD2 (5 bases each). The V and J ends lost 6 bases and 7 bases respectively, with 10 bases between them. The CDR3 is made up of 12 amino acids. The CDR3 coding sequence is TGTGCCAGCAGCTGGGACGGTAATGAGCAGTTCTTC. As protein: CASSWDGNEQFF.

This clonotype was seen a few times. V gene TRBV7-3 combines with J gene TRBJ2-1, with D perhaps given as TRBD1 or TRBD2 (6 bases each). The V end lost 5 bases, the J end lost 5 bases, and 13 bases lay between the germline ends. There are 14 residues in the CDR3. Germline loops: CDR1 SGHTA, CDR2 FQGTGA. CDR3 residues: CASSQGGGNNEQFF. DNA of the CDR3: TGTGCCAGCAGCCAAGGAGGGGGTAACAATGAGCAGTTCTTC. The variable domain in full, completed from reference TRBV7-3 and TRBJ2-1, reads GAGVSQTPSNKVTEKGKYVELRCDPISGHTALYWYRQSLGQGPEFLIYFQGTGAADDSGLPNDRFFAVRPEGSVSTLKIQRTERGDSAVYLCASSQGGGNNEQFFGPGTRLTVL.

The chain carries TRBV27 and TRBJ2-2; possibly TRBD1 for D (6 bases). Per the germline V gene, CDR1 is MNHEY and CDR2 is SMNVEV (reference sequence). The CDR3 totals 16 residues. V was shortened by 6 bases and J by 5 bases, with 19 bases between the two germline ends. CDR3 region: CASSFRQAVGTGELFF. In nucleotides, the CDR3 is TGTGCCAGCAGCTTCAGACAGGCGGTAGGGACCGGGGAGCTGTTTTTT.

The gene calls are TRBV20-1 and TRBJ2-3, with 11 nucleotides matching TRBD2. J lost 4 bases, V lost 3 bases, and 9 bases had no gene match. CDR3 size: 16 residues. Germline V gene sequence: CDR1 DFQATT, CDR2 SNEGSKA (reference sequence). This CDR3 reads CSASISGGARADTQYF. The CDR3, as DNA: TGCAGTGCTAGCATTAGCGGGGGGGCCCGGGCAGATACGCAGTATTTT.

J is TRBJ2-7 and V is TRBV5-1; TRBD2 is a possible D gene (5 bases). In germline, CDR1 is SGHRS, CDR2 YFSETQ. Trimming stripped 2 bases from V and 2 bases from J, with 17 bases between. The CDR3 has 16 amino acids. CDR3: CASSFIPRGIPYEQYF. CDR3 nucleotide sequence: TGCGCCAGCAGCTTTATCCCACGAGGGATCCCCTACGAGCAGTACTTC.

This clonotype has a handful of counts. The rearrangement uses TRBV5-1 and TRBJ2-3; perhaps TRBD1 as D (5 bases). CDR1 SGHRS and CDR2 YFSETQ come from the germline V gene. The germline V and J ends were trimmed by 10 bases and 3 bases, with 15 bases remaining between them. The CDR3 length is 13 residues. CDR3 bases: TGCGCCTCATGTCGGCAGGGAACAGATACGCAGTATTTT. Its protein product is CASCRQGTDTQYF.